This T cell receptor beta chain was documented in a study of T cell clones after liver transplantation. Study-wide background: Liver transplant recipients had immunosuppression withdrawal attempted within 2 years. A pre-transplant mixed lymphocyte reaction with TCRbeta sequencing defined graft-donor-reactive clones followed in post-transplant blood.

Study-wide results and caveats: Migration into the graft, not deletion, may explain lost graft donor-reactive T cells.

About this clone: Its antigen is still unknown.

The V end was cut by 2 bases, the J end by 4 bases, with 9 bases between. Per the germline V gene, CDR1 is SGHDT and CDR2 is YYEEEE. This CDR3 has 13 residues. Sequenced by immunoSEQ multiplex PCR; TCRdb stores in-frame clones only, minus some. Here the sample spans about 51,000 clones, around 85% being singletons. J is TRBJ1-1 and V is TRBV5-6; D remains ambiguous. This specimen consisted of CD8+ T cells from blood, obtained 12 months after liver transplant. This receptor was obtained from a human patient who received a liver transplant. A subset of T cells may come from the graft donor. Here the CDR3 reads CASSLIEATEAFF. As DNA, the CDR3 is TGTGCCAGCAGCTTAATTGAGGCCACTGAAGCTTTCTTT. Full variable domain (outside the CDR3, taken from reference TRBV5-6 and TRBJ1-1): DAGVTQSPTHLIKTRGQQVTLRCSPKSGHDTVSWYQQALGQGPQFIFQYYEEEERQRGNFPDRFSGHQFPNYSSELNVNALLLGDSALYLCASSLIEATEAFFGQGTRLTVV.